One T cell receptor (beta chain) is described in this entry. The sample belongs to a study of OX40 agonist ivuxolimab in advanced cancers. Across the whole study: Ivuxolimab is an agonistic anti-OX40 (CD134) antibody, and patients were treated with it. A diagnosis of hepatocellular carcinoma, melanoma, renal cell or head and neck cancer was present in dose-escalation patients.

The protocol was immunoSEQ multiplex PCR, while the TCRdb copy is restricted to in-frame clones and leaves out a portion. The sample has about 80,000 clones; about 86% are singletons. The CDR3 is 13 residues long. Germline CDR1 reads SGDLS; CDR2 reads YYNGEE. The V gene lost 3 bases and the J gene lost 8 bases, with 12 bases spanning the gap. The clonotype originates from an adult with an advanced solid tumor such as melanoma, head and neck, liver or kidney cancer. This chain uses TRBV9 with TRBJ2-1; D is ambiguous. This material consisted of CD4+ or CD8+ T cells sorted from blood, taken in a trial of the OX40 agonist ivuxolimab. The CDR3 sequence is CASSGHSRDEQFF. CDR3 in DNA: TGTGCCAGCAGCGGCCATTCTAGGGATGAGCAGTTCTTC. Full variable domain (rest looked up from reference TRBV9 and TRBJ2-1): DSGVTQTPKHLITATGQRVTLRCSPRSGDLSVYWYQQSLDQGLQFLIQYYNGEERAKGNILERFSAQQFPDLHSELNLSSLELGDSALYFCASSGHSRDEQFFGPGTRLTVL.